The sequence of this TCR beta chain was determined in a study of tumor T cells in aggressive B-cell lymphoma. Germline V gene data show CDR1 as MGHDK and CDR2 as SYGVNS. V lost 3 bases to trimming and J lost 5 bases; unmatched junction nucleotides: 5. The CDR3 totals 14 residues. The table came from immunoSEQ multiplex PCR; TCRdb's copy has only in-frame clones and leaves some out. Here the sample spans about 4,600 clones, more than 65% being singletons. Specimen: tumor tissue. This rearrangement joins TRBV25-1 to TRBJ2-5; 8 positions agree with TRBD2. The source of this sequence is an adult with diffuse large B cell lymphoma. CDR3 nucleotide sequence: TGTGCCAGCAGTGACCGACGGGGGGGGGAGACCCAGTACTTC. Amino acids: CASSDRRGGETQYF.